The rows below give T cell receptor beta chains drawn from one sample of a study of T-cell reconstitution after alpha-beta-depleted transplantation in children. TCRdb itself ran the PCR reads through MiXCR, one entry per CDR3 protein. The table has 490,000 or so distinct CDR3 sequences, roughly 10% seen once. The sample consisted of PBMCs, taken before TCRalphabeta/CD19-depleted stem cell transplant. The receptors were sampled from a child aged 2 to 9 with inherited bone marrow failure, due to receive a stem cell transplant. The CDR3 runs from the conserved cysteine through the conserved F or W. The D gene is left open where the match is weak. Clone size is not always given. Where it is, it says once, few, many or a class for expanded clones.

clone size,V gene,CDR3 length,J gene,D gene,CDR3 protein,CDR3 DNA
.,TRBV5-4,16,TRBJ2-1,.,CASSPVSAVPYNEQFF,TGTGCCAGCAGCCCCGTAAGCGCTGTCCCCTACAATGAGCAGTTCTTC
once,TRBV28,12,TRBJ2-1,.,CASSFRRNEQFF,TGTGCCAGCAGTTTTAGACGGAATGAGCAGTTCTTC
many,TRBV20-1,13,TRBJ2-7,TRBD1,CSATDRAAYEQYF,TGCAGTGCTACTGACAGGGCTGCCTACGAGCAGTACTTC
.,TRBV7-2,16,TRBJ2-7,TRBD2,CASSFIAGGGPYEQYF,TGTGCCAGCAGCTTTATAGCGGGAGGCGGGCCCTACGAGCAGTACTTC
many,TRBV12-3/TRBV12-4,15,TRBJ2-2,TRBD2,CASTPGTSLTGELFF,TGTGCCAGCACCCCCGGGACTAGTCTCACCGGGGAGCTGTTTTTT
many,TRBV29-1,13,TRBJ2-7,TRBD2,CSVLSGSSYEQYF,TGCAGCGTCCTTAGCGGGAGCTCCTACGAGCAGTACTTC
many,TRBV19,16,TRBJ2-2,.,CASSIGPWTDTGELFF,TGTGCCAGTAGTATAGGCCCCTGGACAGACACCGGGGAGCTGTTTTTT
many,TRBV11-2,15,TRBJ2-3,.,CASSGDPSGADTQYF,TGTGCCAGCAGCGGCGACCCTTCTGGGGCAGATACGCAGTATTTT
many,TRBV27,16,TRBJ1-2,.,CASSLSQGGRIYGYTF,TGTGCCAGCAGTTTATCCCAGGGTGGCCGCATCTATGGCTACACCTTC
many,TRBV5-1,17,TRBJ2-2,.,CASSLDLGGFYTGELFF,TGCGCCAGCAGCTTGGATCTTGGGGGATTTTACACCGGGGAGCTGTTTTTT
.,TRBV29-1,17,TRBJ2-5,TRBD1,CSVEVRTGGPEWGTQYF,TGCAGCGTTGAAGTCCGGACAGGGGGCCCTGAGTGGGGGACCCAGTACTTC
.,TRBV4-1,15,TRBJ2-5,TRBD2,CASSHGLAGEETQYF,TGCGCCAGCAGCCACGGACTAGCGGGAGAAGAGACCCAGTACTTC
few,TRBV29-1,11,TRBJ2-1,.,CSVEDNRGWFF,TGCAGCGTTGAAGATAACCGGGGATGGTTCTTC
many,TRBV10-3,16,TRBJ1-6,.,CAISDRSGPYNSPLHF,TGTGCCATCAGTGATCGTTCAGGGCCCTATAATTCACCCCTCCACTTT
many,TRBV7-8,16,TRBJ2-7,TRBD2,CASSLVGGRTSYEQYF,TGTGCCAGCAGCTTAGTCGGCGGGAGAACCTCCTACGAGCAGTACTTC
many,TRBV7-2,15,TRBJ2-3,.,CASSLALRAADTQYF,TGTGCCAGCAGCTTAGCACTCAGGGCGGCAGATACGCAGTATTTT
.,TRBV7-6,16,TRBJ2-2,.,CASSLLTAPGKGELFF,TGTGCCAGCAGCTTATTAACTGCCCCGGGGAAAGGGGAGCTGTTTTTT
many,TRBV7-9,13,TRBJ2-3,.,CASSKIGADTQYF,TGTGCCAGCAGCAAGATTGGGGCAGATACGCAGTATTTT
few,TRBV6-5,14,TRBJ2-1,.,CASSFRMLYNEQFF,TGTGCCAGCAGTTTCCGGATGCTCTACAATGAGCAGTTCTTC
few,TRBV10-3,16,TRBJ2-7,TRBD2,CAISESSTSGVNEQYF,TGTGCCATCAGTGAGTCTTCGACTAGCGGGGTGAACGAGCAGTACTTC
few,TRBV12-3/TRBV12-4,13,TRBJ1-3,TRBD1,CASSYDRGYTIYF,TGTGCCAGCAGTTACGACAGGGGGTACACCATATATTTT